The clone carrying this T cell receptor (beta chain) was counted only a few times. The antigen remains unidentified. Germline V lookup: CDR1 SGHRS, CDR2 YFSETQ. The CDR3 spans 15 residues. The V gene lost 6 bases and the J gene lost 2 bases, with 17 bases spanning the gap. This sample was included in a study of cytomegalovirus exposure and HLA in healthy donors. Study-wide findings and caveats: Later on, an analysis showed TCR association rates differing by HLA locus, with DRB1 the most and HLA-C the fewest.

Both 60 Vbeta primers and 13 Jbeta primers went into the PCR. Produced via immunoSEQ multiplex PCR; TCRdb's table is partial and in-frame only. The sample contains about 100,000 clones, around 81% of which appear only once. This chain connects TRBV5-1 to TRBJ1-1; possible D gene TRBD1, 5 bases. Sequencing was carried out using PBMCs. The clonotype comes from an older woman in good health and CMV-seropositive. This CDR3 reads CASTRQSTSNTEAFF. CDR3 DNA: TGCGCCAGCACTCGACAGAGTACATCTAACACTGAAGCTTTCTTT.